A selection of T cell receptor beta chains follows, all from one sample in a study of T-cell reconstitution after alpha-beta-depleted transplantation in children. MiXCR, applied by TCRdb to the PCR reads, yields one record per CDR3 protein. The sample lists fewer than 250,000 distinct CDR3 sequences, around a sixth occurring once. Sequencing used PBMCs, mostly from graft donor cells, obtained 360 days after TCRalphabeta/CD19-depleted stem cell transplant. Every receptor here comes from a male patient aged 2-10 years who had a stem cell transplant for acute lymphoblastic leukemia, so the T cells may come from the graft donor. Both conserved end residues are part of each CDR3. The order of the fields is V gene, clone size, D gene, J gene, CDR3 DNA, CDR3 protein. A D gene is named only where the DNA matches it firmly. A row's size may be missing; if present it is once, few, many or a size class.

v_call: TRBV6-2/TRBV6-3
clone_size: few
d_call: TRBD2
j_call: TRBJ2-4
cdr3_nt: TGTGCCAGCAGTTCGCCGGGACTAGCGAGGAAAAACATTCAGTACTTC
cdr3_aa: CASSSPGLARKNIQYF

v_call: TRBV29-1
clone_size: few
d_call: TRBD1
j_call: TRBJ2-7
cdr3_nt: TGCAGCGTGGGACAGGGATTAGGCTACGAGCAGTACTTC
cdr3_aa: CSVGQGLGYEQYF

v_call: TRBV7-9
clone_size: -
d_call: -
j_call: TRBJ2-1
cdr3_nt: TGTGCCAGCAGTGTGAGGGGGAATCGGCAGTTCTTC
cdr3_aa: CASSVRGNRQFF

v_call: TRBV5-1
clone_size: few
d_call: -
j_call: TRBJ2-7
cdr3_nt: TGCGCCAGCAGCTTGTTGGATTCCCAGGAATACGAGCAGTACTTC
cdr3_aa: CASSLLDSQEYEQYF

v_call: TRBV12-3/TRBV12-4
clone_size: -
d_call: -
j_call: TRBJ1-3
cdr3_nt: TGTGCCAGCAGTTTTTATGCCAGGGCGAACTCTGGAAACACCATATATTTT
cdr3_aa: CASSFYARANSGNTIYF

v_call: TRBV25-1
clone_size: -
d_call: -
j_call: TRBJ2-5
cdr3_nt: TGTGCCAGCAGTGATCAGGACGGCGCCGTGAGGGAGACCCAGTACTTC
cdr3_aa: CASSDQDGAVRETQYF

v_call: TRBV27
clone_size: many
d_call: TRBD1
j_call: TRBJ2-7
cdr3_nt: TGTGCCAGGGGGTGGGACAGTTTCTACGAGCAGTACTTC
cdr3_aa: CARGWDSFYEQYF

v_call: TRBV20-1
clone_size: -
d_call: TRBD1
j_call: TRBJ1-6
cdr3_nt: TGCAGTGCTAGGGCCCCGACAGGGGGCACGGTTTCACCCCTCCACTTT
cdr3_aa: CSARAPTGGTVSPLHF

v_call: TRBV4-2
clone_size: few
d_call: TRBD1
j_call: TRBJ2-1
cdr3_nt: TGTGCCAGCAGCCAAGGGAGAGGGACAGGGAGGAATGAGCAGTTCTTC
cdr3_aa: CASSQGRGTGRNEQFF

v_call: TRBV10-1
clone_size: -
d_call: TRBD1
j_call: TRBJ2-2
cdr3_nt: TGCGCCAGCAGTGAGACAGGGGCGGGCACCGGGGAGCTGTTTTTT
cdr3_aa: CASSETGAGTGELFF

v_call: TRBV29-1
clone_size: -
d_call: -
j_call: TRBJ2-5
cdr3_nt: TGCAGCGTTGAGTGGACGGTGAGGCAGGGAGAGACCCAGTACTTC
cdr3_aa: CSVEWTVRQGETQYF

v_call: TRBV25-1
clone_size: -
d_call: TRBD1
j_call: TRBJ2-3
cdr3_nt: TGTGCCAGCAGTGGGTGGGACAGGGATTACTCTTTCTCTAGCACAGATACGCAGTATTTT
cdr3_aa: CASSGWDRDYSFSSTDTQYF

v_call: TRBV4-3
clone_size: -
d_call: -
j_call: TRBJ1-1
cdr3_nt: TGCGCCAGCAGCCAAGAGGAGTCGGGGGAAGCTTTCTTT
cdr3_aa: CASSQEESGEAFF

v_call: TRBV5-1
clone_size: few
d_call: -
j_call: TRBJ2-7
cdr3_nt: TGCGCCAGCAGCTTGGCCCTAGGGGTACAGGCCTACGAGCAGTACTTC
cdr3_aa: CASSLALGVQAYEQYF

v_call: TRBV7-8
clone_size: -
d_call: TRBD1
j_call: TRBJ2-7
cdr3_nt: TGTGCCAGCAGGCGGACAGGGGATCTATCCTACGAGCAGTACTTC
cdr3_aa: CASRRTGDLSYEQYF

v_call: TRBV11-2
clone_size: -
d_call: -
j_call: TRBJ1-6
cdr3_nt: TGTGCCAGCAGCTTAGATAGGTCCTCACCCCTCCACTTT
cdr3_aa: CASSLDRSSPLHF

v_call: TRBV24-1
clone_size: -
d_call: TRBD1
j_call: TRBJ1-2
cdr3_nt: TGTGCCACCAGTGGACAGGGGGCAACTAACTATGGCTACACCTTC
cdr3_aa: CATSGQGATNYGYTF